This T cell receptor (beta chain) derives from a study of shared clonotypes between healthy human individuals. The assay was immunoSEQ multiplex PCR, and TCRdb's table has in-frame clones only and misses some. The sample consists of roughly 700,000 clones, 90% of them appearing once. V lost 4 bases and J lost 9, with 19 bases in between. The CDR3 has 15 amino acids. CDR1 is MNHNY and CDR2 is SVGAGI in the germline V gene (reference sequence). The receptor's source is a man younger than 35 in good health. Some clones in this sample may be carry-over from other donors' samples. The gene calls are TRBV6-6 and TRBJ2-1; D is possibly TRBD1 (5 bases). The sample comprised memory CD8+ T cells from PBMCs. The subset: CD45RO+ cells pooled with CCR7-negative TemRA cells. CDR3 region: CASSSPGNLRGEQFF. The CDR3 DNA follows: TGTGCCAGCAGTTCACCAGGGAACCTTAGAGGTGAGCAGTTCTTC.